This T cell receptor beta chain came from a study of metastatic and nonmetastatic thyroid tumors (dated by TCRdb to 2018 to 2020). The study in broad terms: Repertoires were compared across peripheral blood and tumor or nodule tissue samples from malignant and benign thyroid patients. Points the paper makes about the study in general: TCR beta diversity was reported as significantly higher in malignant tumors than in benign nodules, in both blood and tumor samples.

The library was obtained by PCR. TCRdb lists the instrument as Illumina HiSeq 4000. High-throughput sequencing was used to profile the TCR beta-chain CDR3 region of each patient. As for how the authors treated the data: CDR3 differences across clinicopathological groups were used to build a classifier for discriminating distant-metastatic papillary thyroid cancer patients. The Shannon index was used to assess repertoire diversity, and the Morisita-Horn index was used to assess tumor-blood repertoire similarity. TCRdb reanalyzed the raw reads on its own, using fastp at Q25 for trimming and MiXCR for clone calling, and kept in-frame beta chains. The V and J calls were determined by TCRdb, not by the authors. The sample table records around 34,000 clones; 15% to 20% of these occur just once. The top ten constitute over 6.5% of the sample. A note on this clone: No cognate antigen has been identified for it. Germline is not matched at one junction end, which may reflect a read error.

Its CDR3 holds 15 amino acids, cysteine through phenylalanine. Only the CDR3 portion is preserved as DNA: 45 bases, with reading frame beginning at the first base. Reading the germline V gene (reference sequence) gives CDR1 MNHEY and CDR2 SMNVEV. None of the patients had been given any treatment before thyroid surgery. Using T-cell receptor beta sequencing, the study looked back at clinical samples from patients collected from about 2011 to 2018. The chain uses TRBV27 and TRBJ1-1; the D gene cannot be named for sure. Sequencing used blood. The clonotype comes from a female donor with papillary thyroid cancer or a benign thyroid nodule (not recorded which). Some clones in this sample may be carry-over from other donors' samples. The sequenced DNA: TGTGCCAGCAGCCCCGGTAGTGGTAGTAACACTGAAGCTGTCTTT. Translated, this gives CASSPGSGSNTEAVF.